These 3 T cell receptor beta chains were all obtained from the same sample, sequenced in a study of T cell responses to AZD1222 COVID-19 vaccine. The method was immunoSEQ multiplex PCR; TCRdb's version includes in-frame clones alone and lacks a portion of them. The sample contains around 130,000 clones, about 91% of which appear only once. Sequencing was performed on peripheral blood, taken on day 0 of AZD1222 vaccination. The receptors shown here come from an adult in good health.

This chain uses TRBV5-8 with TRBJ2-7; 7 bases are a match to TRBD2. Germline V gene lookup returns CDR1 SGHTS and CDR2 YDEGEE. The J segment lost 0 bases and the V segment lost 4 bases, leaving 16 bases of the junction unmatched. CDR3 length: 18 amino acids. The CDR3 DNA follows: TGTGCCAGCAGCCGACTAAAGGGGAGCGGGAAAAGCTCCTACGAGCAGTACTTC. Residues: CASSRLKGSGKSSYEQYF. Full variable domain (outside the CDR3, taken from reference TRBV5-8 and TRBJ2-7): EAGVTQSPTHLIKTRGQQATLRCSPISGHTSVYWYQQALGLGLQFLLWYDEGEERNRGNFPPRFSGRQFPNYSSELNVNALELEDSALYLCASSRLKGSGKSSYEQYFGPGTRLTVT.

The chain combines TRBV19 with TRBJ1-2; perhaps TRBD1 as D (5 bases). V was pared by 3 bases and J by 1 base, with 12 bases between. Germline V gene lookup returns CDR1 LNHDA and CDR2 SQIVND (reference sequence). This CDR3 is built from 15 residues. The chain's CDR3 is CASSMATVLNYGYTF. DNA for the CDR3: TGTGCCAGTAGTATGGCGACAGTCCTTAACTATGGCTACACCTTC. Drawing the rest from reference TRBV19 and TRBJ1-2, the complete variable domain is DGGITQSPKYLFRKEGQNVTLSCEQNLNHDAMYWYRQDPGQGLRLIYYSQIVNDFQKGDIAEGYSVSREKKESFPLTVTSAQKNPTAFYLCASSMATVLNYGYTFGSGTRLTVV.

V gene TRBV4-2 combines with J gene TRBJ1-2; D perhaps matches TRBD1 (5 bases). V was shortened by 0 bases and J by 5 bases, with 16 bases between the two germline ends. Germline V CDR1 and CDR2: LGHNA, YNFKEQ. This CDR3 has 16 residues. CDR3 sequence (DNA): TGTGCCAGCAGCCAAGATTTATTAGGGGCGGGGTATGGCTACACCTTC. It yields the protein CASSQDLLGAGYGYTF.